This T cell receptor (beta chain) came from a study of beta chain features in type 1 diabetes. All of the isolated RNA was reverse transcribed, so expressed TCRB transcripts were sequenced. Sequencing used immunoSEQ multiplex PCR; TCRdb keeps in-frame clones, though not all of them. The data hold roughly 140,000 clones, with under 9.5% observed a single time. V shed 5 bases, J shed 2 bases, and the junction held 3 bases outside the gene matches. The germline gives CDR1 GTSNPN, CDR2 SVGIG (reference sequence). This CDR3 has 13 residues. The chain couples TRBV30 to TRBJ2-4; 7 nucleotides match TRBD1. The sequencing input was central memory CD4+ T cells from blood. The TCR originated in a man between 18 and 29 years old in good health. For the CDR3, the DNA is TGTGCCTGGTCGGACAGGACCAAAAACATTCAGTACTTC. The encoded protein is CAWSDRTKNIQYF. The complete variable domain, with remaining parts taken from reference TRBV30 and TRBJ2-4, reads SQTIHQWPATLVQPVGSPLSLECTVEGTSNPNLYWYRQAAGRGLQLLFYSVGIGQISSEVPQNLSASRPQDRQFILSSKKLLLSDSGFYLCAWSDRTKNIQYFGAGTRLSVL.